This paragraph covers one T cell receptor beta chain sequence. Trimming removed 5 bases at V and 2 bases at J, with 9 bases between. The germline V gene encodes CDR1 SGHAT and CDR2 FQNNGV. This CDR3 region has 13 residues. The data belong to a study of blood T cell repertoires in COVID-19. Across the whole study: Some COVID-19 samples were acute and others convalescent; all came from the United States, Italy and Spain. From T cells, B-cell-depleted T cells, or PBMCs came the material, which was cDNA or gDNA.

In the authors' methods: Reference gene primer amplification gave estimated nucleated cell counts. Libraries were prepared by immunoSEQ multiplex PCR; TCRdb keeps only in-frame clonotypes and omits some of them. The V and J calls and clone size come from that table; D and trimming were worked out from the DNA. The sample gives 30,000 to 45,000 clones, 80% to 90% of which show up once; about a tenth is in the top ten. The sequencing input was peripheral blood. The rearrangement joins TRBV11-2 to TRBJ1-1; D remains ambiguous. This sequence was found in a man in his 60s in a cohort sampled during active COVID-19. The CDR3 DNA sequence: TGTGCCAGCAGCCCTAGGCGAAACACTGAAGCTTTCTTT. It yields the protein CASSPRRNTEAFF.